The entry below gives a single TCR beta chain sequence along with its context. The antigen is undetermined. The data are from a study of shared clonotypes between healthy human individuals. Findings and limits, study-wide: It was the non-shared clonotypes that had lower generation probabilities than clonotypes shared by all four donors.

CD45RO-negative CD8 cells positively selected for CCR7 made up the naive population, which excluded terminally differentiated effector memory CD45RA+ cells. Assay runs were performed at deep level. Produced via immunoSEQ multiplex PCR; TCRdb's table is partial and in-frame only. The data show fewer than 1 million clones, about 96% seen once. The CDR3 sequence is 19 residues long. Germline V gene lookup returns CDR1 SQVTM and CDR2 ANQGSEA. V lost 2 bases, J lost 0 bases, and 19 bases stayed unmatched. The rearrangement uses TRBV29-1 and TRBJ2-7; 7 positions agree with TRBD2. Sequencing used naive CD8+ T cells sorted from blood. The source of this sequence is a young man in good health. In DNA, the CDR3 is TGCAGCGTTGAAATGTGGCTTGGGAGCCACCGCGGGAGCTCCTACGAGCAGTACTTC. Translated, it gives CSVEMWLGSHRGSSYEQYF.